Each of the 11 T cell receptor beta chains below was sequenced from the same sample in a study of T cells in localized non-small cell lung cancer. Clones were sequenced by immunoSEQ multiplex PCR, and TCRdb holds only the in-frame ones, with some missing. The sample has 7,500 to 10,000 clones, about nine tenths seen once. Sequencing was performed on peripheral blood, taken before any cancer treatment. These receptor sequences come from a male donor aged 60 or older with stage III squamous cell lung carcinoma.

V gene TRBV19 combines with J gene TRBJ1-1; 7 nucleotides match TRBD1. The CDR3 is 15 residues long. Per the germline V gene, CDR1 is LNHDA and CDR2 is SQIVND (reference sequence). The ends lost 2 bases at V and 3 bases at J; junction bases unmatched: 6. The chain's CDR3 is CASSITGTDDTEAFF. The CDR3 DNA sequence: TGTGCCAGTAGTATAACCGGGACAGACGACACTGAAGCTTTCTTT.

The sample holds a few counts of this clone. The chain links TRBV6-1 to TRBJ1-4; D perhaps matches TRBD1 (5 bases). The CDR3 loop spans 15 amino acids. The germline V and J ends were trimmed by 3 bases and 8 bases, with 16 bases remaining between them. Germline V CDR1 and CDR2: MNHNS, SASEGT. CDR3 loop: CASSERDDSSEKLFF. CDR3 sequence (DNA): TGTGCCAGCAGTGAGAGGGATGACAGTTCCGAAAAACTGTTTTTT.

The chain couples TRBV2 to TRBJ2-7; the D gene is possibly TRBD1 (5 bases). The CDR3 spans 12 residues. The V gene's germline CDR1 is SNHLY and CDR2 FYNNEI. Deletions cut 4 bases from V and 2 bases from J, with 6 bases between. The CDR3 DNA sequence: TGTGCCAGCAGTGGGACAACCTACGAGCAGTACTTC. Translated, it gives CASSGTTYEQYF. Drawing the rest from reference TRBV2 and TRBJ2-7, the complete variable domain is EPEVTQTPSHQVTQMGQEVILRCVPISNHLYFYWYRQILGQKVEFLVSFYNNEISEKSEIFDDQFSVERPDGSNFTLKIRSTKLEDSAMYFCASSGTTYEQYFGPGTRLTVT.

V gene TRBV9 combines with J gene TRBJ2-1; 7 positions agree with TRBD1. Germline V gives CDR1 SGDLS, CDR2 YYNGEE. Trimming removed 0 bases from V and 5 bases from J; junction bases left unmatched: 17. The CDR3 covers 19 residues. The CDR3 nucleotides read TGTGCCAGCAGCGTAGCTAGGGGACAGAATAAAATTGGACACAATGAGCAGTTCTTC. The encoded protein is CASSVARGQNKIGHNEQFF. Complete variable domain (other parts from reference TRBV9 and TRBJ2-1): DSGVTQTPKHLITATGQRVTLRCSPRSGDLSVYWYQQSLDQGLQFLIQYYNGEERAKGNILERFSAQQFPDLHSELNLSSLELGDSALYFCASSVARGQNKIGHNEQFFGPGTRLTVL.

The count of this clone is one. This chain links TRBV21-1 with TRBJ1-4; the DNA was not compared with TRBD1, the D call given in the table. TRBV21-1 is flagged as a pseudogene. The CDR3 loop spans 16 amino acids. In nucleotides, the CDR3 is TGTGCCAGCAGCAAAAAGACAAGACAGACTAATGAAAAACTGTTTTTT. This gives the protein CASSKKTRQTNEKLFF.

V is TRBV5-4 and J is TRBJ2-7, with TRBD2 matching 15 bases. The CDR3 has 16 amino acids. The germline gives CDR1 SGHNT, CDR2 YYREEE (reference sequence). Germline trimming cut 4 bases from V and 1 base from J; bases unmatched to any gene: 3. The CDR3 loop reads CASSTGLAGGSYEQYF. In DNA, the CDR3 is TGTGCCAGCAGCACGGGACTAGCGGGGGGATCCTACGAGCAGTACTTC.

The gene calls are TRBV6-5 and TRBJ2-1; 9 positions match TRBD2. V was pared by 7 bases and J by 4 bases, with 8 bases of the junction left unmatched. Per the germline V gene, CDR1 is MNHEY and CDR2 is SVGAGI. The CDR3 totals 15 residues. CDR3 residues: CASNSPGLAYNEQFF. CDR3 nucleotides: TGTGCCAGCAACTCCCCGGGACTAGCATACAATGAGCAGTTCTTC.

This chain links TRBV7-9 with TRBJ1-2; 8 positions agree with TRBD1. This CDR3 spans 16 amino acids. Per germline, CDR1 SEHNR and CDR2 FQNEAQ (reference sequence). Trimming took 4 bases from V and 5 from J; bases not matched to a gene: 12. The CDR3 protein is CASSYQGQGMNYGYTF. CDR3 coding DNA: TGTGCCAGCAGCTACCAAGGACAGGGTATGAATTATGGCTACACCTTC.

This sequence joins TRBV9 and TRBJ2-5; 7 positions match TRBD1. The V and J ends lost 3 bases and 1 base, in that order; junction bases with no gene match: 6. The CDR3 runs to 15 residues. CDR1 is SGDLS, CDR2 YYNGEE, per germline. The CDR3 is CASSARTGTQETQYF. CDR3 nucleotides: TGTGCCAGCAGCGCCCGGACAGGAACCCAAGAGACCCAGTACTTC. The variable domain in full, with the rest retrieved from reference TRBV9 and TRBJ2-5, is DSGVTQTPKHLITATGQRVTLRCSPRSGDLSVYWYQQSLDQGLQFLIQYYNGEERAKGNILERFSAQQFPDLHSELNLSSLELGDSALYFCASSARTGTQETQYFGPGTRLLVL.

The chain uses TRBV9 and TRBJ2-2; no clear D gene. V gave up 0 bases and J gave up 6 bases, with 9 bases separating them. The CDR3 loop spans 14 amino acids. CDR1 is SGDLS and CDR2 is YYNGEE in the germline V gene. CDR3 bases: TGTGCCAGCAGCGTAGCTCGCACAGCCGGGGAGCTGTTTTTT. Translated: CASSVARTAGELFF.

The count of this clone is one. J is TRBJ2-3 and V is TRBV4-2; possibly TRBD2 for D (5 bases). The ends were cut back, 1 base at V and 6 bases at J, with 11 bases in the middle. The CDR3 runs to 14 residues. Per the germline V gene, CDR1 is LGHNA and CDR2 is YNFKEQ. The CDR3 DNA reads as TGTGCCAGCAGCCAAGTGGTCGGGGATGATACGCAGTATTTT. Protein sequence: CASSQVVGDDTQYF.